This T cell receptor (beta chain) stems from a study of OX40 agonist ivuxolimab in advanced cancers. General study findings and limits: Expanded clones were, on average, more numerous in CD8+ T cells than in CD4+. Blood T cells, both CD4+ and CD8+, expanded clonally by week 6 at 0.1 to 3.0 mg/kg.

V lost 1 base, J lost 7 bases, and 21 bases lay in between. The CDR3 is 17 amino acids. The germline CDR1 and CDR2 sequences are SGHRS and YFSETQ. Sequenced by immunoSEQ multiplex PCR; TCRdb stores in-frame clones only, minus some. The table lists 45,000 to 55,000 clones, under 95% of them singletons, with more than 10% in the top ten. Notes on this clone: As yet, its antigen is unknown.

This clonotype originated in an adult with an advanced solid tumor such as melanoma, head and neck, liver or kidney cancer. The chain combines TRBV5-1 with TRBJ2-1; perhaps TRBD2 as D (7 bases). The sample here was CD4+ or CD8+ T cells sorted from blood, taken in a trial of the OX40 agonist ivuxolimab. CDR3 nucleotide sequence: TGCGCCAGCAGCTTGAGAACTTCGGGGGGCGCTGGAAATGAGCAGTTCTTC. Encoded protein: CASSLRTSGGAGNEQFF.